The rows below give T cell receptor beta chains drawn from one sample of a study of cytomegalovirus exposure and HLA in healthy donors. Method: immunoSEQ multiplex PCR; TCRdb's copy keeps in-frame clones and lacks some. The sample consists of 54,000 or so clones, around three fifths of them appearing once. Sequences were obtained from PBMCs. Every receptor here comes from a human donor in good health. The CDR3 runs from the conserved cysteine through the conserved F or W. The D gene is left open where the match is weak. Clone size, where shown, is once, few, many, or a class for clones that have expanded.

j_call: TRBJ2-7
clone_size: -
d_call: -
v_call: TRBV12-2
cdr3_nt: TGTGCAAGTCGCTCAGGACATCCCACCAAACTTACAGAAGCCCCCTACGAGCAGTACTTC
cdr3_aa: CASRSGHPTKLTEAPYEQYF

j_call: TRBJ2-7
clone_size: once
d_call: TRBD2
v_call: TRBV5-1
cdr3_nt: TGCGCCAGCAGCTTGTCTAGCGGGTCCTACTACGAGCAGTACTTC
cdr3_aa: CASSLSSGSYYEQYF

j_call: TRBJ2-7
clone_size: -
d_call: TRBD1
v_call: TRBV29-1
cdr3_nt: TGCAGCGTGGGGCAGGGGGCGCCGTCGTGGGAGCAGTACTTC
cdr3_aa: CSVGQGAPSWEQYF

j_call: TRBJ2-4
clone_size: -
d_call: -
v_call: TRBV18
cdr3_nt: TGTGCCAGCTCAACGACAGGGAGGGCCAAAAACATTCAGTACTTC
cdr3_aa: CASSTTGRAKNIQYF

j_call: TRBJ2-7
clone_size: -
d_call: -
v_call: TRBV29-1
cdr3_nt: TGCAGCGTTGAAGCTCGAGCGGGCCCCTACGAGCAGTACTTC
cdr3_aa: CSVEARAGPYEQYF

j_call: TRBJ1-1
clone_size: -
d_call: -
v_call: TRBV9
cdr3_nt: TGTGCCAGCGGGGGGTGGTTGAACACTGAAGCTTTCTTT
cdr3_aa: CASGGWLNTEAFF

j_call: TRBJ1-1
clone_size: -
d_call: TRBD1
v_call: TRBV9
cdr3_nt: TGTGCCAGCAGCTTTGGGACAGATTTACTTATGAACACTGAAGCTTTCTTT
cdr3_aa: CASSFGTDLLMNTEAFF

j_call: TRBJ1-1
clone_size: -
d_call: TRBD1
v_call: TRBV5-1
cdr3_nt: TGCGCCAGCAGCTTGGCCAGGACAGGGATTTCTAGGAACACTGAAGCTTTCTTT
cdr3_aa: CASSLARTGISRNTEAFF

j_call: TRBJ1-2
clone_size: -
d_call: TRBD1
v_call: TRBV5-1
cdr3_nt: TGCGCCAGCAGCTTGGTACAGGGGGCAGCATATGGCTACACCTTC
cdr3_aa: CASSLVQGAAYGYTF

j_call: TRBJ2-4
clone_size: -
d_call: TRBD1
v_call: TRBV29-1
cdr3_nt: TGCAGCGTCGGACAGGGGACTACCAAAAACATTCAGTACTTC
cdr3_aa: CSVGQGTTKNIQYF

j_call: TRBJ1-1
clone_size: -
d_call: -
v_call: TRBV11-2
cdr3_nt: TGTGCCAGCAGCCGGAACACTGAAGCTTTCTTT
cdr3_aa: CASSRNTEAFF

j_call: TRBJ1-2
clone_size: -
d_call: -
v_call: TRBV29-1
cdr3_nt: TGCAGCGTTAACGGACAAACCTCCTACACCTTC
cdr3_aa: CSVNGQTSYTF

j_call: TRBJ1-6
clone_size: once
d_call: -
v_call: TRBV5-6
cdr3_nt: TGTGCCAGCAGCTTGGGAGGAAGGAATAATTCACCCCTCCACTTT
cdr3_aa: CASSLGGRNNSPLHF

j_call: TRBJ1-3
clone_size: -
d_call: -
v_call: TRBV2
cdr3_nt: TGTGCCAGCAACCGGGACACCGAGGGGAAAGGAAACACCATATATTTT
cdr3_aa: CASNRDTEGKGNTIYF

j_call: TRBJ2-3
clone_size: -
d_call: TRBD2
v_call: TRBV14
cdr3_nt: TGTGCCAGCAGCCAAGTGCTAGGACTAGGGGCAGATACGCAGTATTTT
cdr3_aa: CASSQVLGLGADTQYF

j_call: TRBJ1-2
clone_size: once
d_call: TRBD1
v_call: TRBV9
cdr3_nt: TGTGCCAGCTCGACAGGGAACTATGGCTACACCTTC
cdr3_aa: CASSTGNYGYTF

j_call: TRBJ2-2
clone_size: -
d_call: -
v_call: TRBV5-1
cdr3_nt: TGCGCCAGCACGCCCCCGGGACGGCGGGGCGGGGAGCTGTTTTTT
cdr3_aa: CASTPPGRRGGELFF

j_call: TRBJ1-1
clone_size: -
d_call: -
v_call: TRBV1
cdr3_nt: TGCACCAGCAGCCAAGCGCGGCAGCCTATGAACACTGAAGCTTTCTTT
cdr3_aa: CTSSQARQPMNTEAFF

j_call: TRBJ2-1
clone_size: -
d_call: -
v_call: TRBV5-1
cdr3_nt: TGCGCCAGCAGCTCACAGGGATGGGATGAGCAGTTCTTC
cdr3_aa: CASSSQGWDEQFF

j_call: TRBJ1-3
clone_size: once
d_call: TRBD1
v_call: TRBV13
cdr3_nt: TGTGCCAGCAGCTTAGAGACAGGGGCCTCTGGAAACACCATATATTTT
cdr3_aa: CASSLETGASGNTIYF

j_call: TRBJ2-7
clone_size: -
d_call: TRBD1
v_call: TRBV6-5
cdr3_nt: TGTGCCAGCAGTTTTGGACAGGCCTCCTACGAGCAGTACTTC
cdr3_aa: CASSFGQASYEQYF

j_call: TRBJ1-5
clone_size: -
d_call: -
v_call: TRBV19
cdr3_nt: TGTGCCAGTAGTATAGAGGGGCACCCCTCGTCGGGCAATCAGCCCCAGCATTTT
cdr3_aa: CASSIEGHPSSGNQPQHF